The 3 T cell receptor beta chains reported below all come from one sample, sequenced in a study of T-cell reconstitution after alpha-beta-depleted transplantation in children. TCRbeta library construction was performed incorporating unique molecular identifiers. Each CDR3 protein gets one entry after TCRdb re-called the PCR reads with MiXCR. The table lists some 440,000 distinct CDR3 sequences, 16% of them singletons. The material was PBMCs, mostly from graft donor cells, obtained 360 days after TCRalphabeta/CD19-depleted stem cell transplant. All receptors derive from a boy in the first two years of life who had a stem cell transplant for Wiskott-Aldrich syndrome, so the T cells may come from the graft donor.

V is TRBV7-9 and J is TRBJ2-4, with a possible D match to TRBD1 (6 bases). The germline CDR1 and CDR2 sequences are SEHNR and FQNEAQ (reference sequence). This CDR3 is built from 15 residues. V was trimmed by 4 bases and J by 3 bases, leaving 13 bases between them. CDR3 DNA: TGTGCCAGCAGCTCTGGACAGAGGCACAAAAACATTCAGTACTTC. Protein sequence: CASSSGQRHKNIQYF.

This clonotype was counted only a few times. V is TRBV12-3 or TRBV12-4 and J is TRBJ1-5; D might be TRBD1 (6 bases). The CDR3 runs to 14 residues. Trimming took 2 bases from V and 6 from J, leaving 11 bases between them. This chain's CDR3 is CASSLQGSLQPQHF. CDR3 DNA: TGTGCCAGCAGTTTACAGGGGTCCCTTCAGCCCCAGCATTTT.

The CDR3 loop is CASSLVAGVADTQYF. In DNA, the CDR3 is TGCGCCAGCAGCTTGGTGGCGGGAGTGGCAGATACGCAGTATTTT. V and J are TRBV5-1 and TRBJ2-3, with TRBD2 identical over 7 bases. With V trimmed by 0 bases and J by 4 bases, 5 bases remained unmatched. CDR3 length: 15 amino acids. Germline CDR1 SGHRS, CDR2 YFSETQ.